Listed below are T cell receptor beta chains from one sample, sequenced in a study of a mutant IDH1 vaccine in newly diagnosed glioma. Produced via immunoSEQ multiplex PCR; TCRdb's table is partial and in-frame only. The table lists 60,000 or so clones, 90% of them singletons. These receptors lack a known antigen. This material consisted of PBMCs, taken from a glioma patient whose treatment included an IDH1 peptide vaccine. Receptors were obtained from a woman aged 35 to 49 with glioma. Each CDR3 is given with its conserved first and last residue. Each record gives: CDR3 protein, CDR3 DNA, D gene, J gene, clone size, V gene. The D gene is left open where the match is weak. Expanded clones get a size class; other rows say once, few or many, or leave the size out.

CDR3 protein: CASRYQDTEAFF
CDR3 DNA: TGTGCCAGCAGATACCAGGACACTGAAGCTTTCTTT
D gene: -
J gene: TRBJ1-1
clone size: -
V gene: TRBV7-9

CDR3 protein: CASSVQTTTDTQYF
CDR3 DNA: TGTGCCAGCAGCGTACAAACTACCACAGATACGCAGTATTTT
D gene: -
J gene: TRBJ2-3
clone size: -
V gene: TRBV9

CDR3 protein: CASSSIRESSPLHF
CDR3 DNA: TGTGCCAGCAGCTCCATAAGGGAAAGTTCACCCCTCCACTTT
D gene: -
J gene: TRBJ1-6
clone size: -
V gene: TRBV7-9

CDR3 protein: CASKVGRNNEKLFF
CDR3 DNA: TGTGCCAGCAAGGTCGGAAGGAACAATGAAAAACTGTTTTTT
D gene: -
J gene: TRBJ1-4
clone size: -
V gene: TRBV2

CDR3 protein: CASISDGRGNTIYF
CDR3 DNA: TGTGCCAGCATCTCGGACGGGAGGGGAAACACCATATATTTT
D gene: -
J gene: TRBJ1-3
clone size: -
V gene: TRBV6-6

CDR3 protein: CASTLTSGRKGETQYF
CDR3 DNA: TGTGCCAGCACCCTAACTAGCGGGAGGAAGGGAGAGACCCAGTACTTC
D gene: TRBD2
J gene: TRBJ2-5
clone size: -
V gene: TRBV5-4

CDR3 protein: CASSTRLAGGLSDTQYF
CDR3 DNA: TGTGCCAGCAGCACCCGACTAGCGGGGGGGCTTTCAGATACGCAGTATTTT
D gene: TRBD2
J gene: TRBJ2-3
clone size: -
V gene: TRBV5-5

CDR3 protein: CASSEGSSYEQYF
CDR3 DNA: TGCGCCAGCAGTGAGGGCTCCTCCTACGAGCAGTACTTC
D gene: -
J gene: TRBJ2-7
clone size: -
V gene: TRBV10-2

CDR3 protein: CSVEPPGLAGQETQYF
CDR3 DNA: TGCAGCGTTGAACCCCCGGGACTAGCGGGGCAAGAGACCCAGTACTTC
D gene: TRBD2
J gene: TRBJ2-5
clone size: -
V gene: TRBV29-1

CDR3 protein: CAWVAGDGTDTQYF
CDR3 DNA: TGTGCCTGGGTAGCGGGAGACGGCACAGATACGCAGTATTTT
D gene: TRBD2
J gene: TRBJ2-3
clone size: once
V gene: TRBV30

CDR3 protein: CASSPGTSGTSYEQYF
CDR3 DNA: TGTGCCAGCTCACCCGGGACTAGCGGGACCTCCTACGAGCAGTACTTC
D gene: TRBD2
J gene: TRBJ2-7
clone size: once
V gene: TRBV18

CDR3 protein: CASSTGKERNIQYF
CDR3 DNA: TGTGCCAGCAGTACAGGGAAAGAGAGAAACATTCAGTACTTC
D gene: -
J gene: TRBJ2-4
clone size: once
V gene: TRBV6-5

CDR3 protein: CASSYAGGRYEQFF
CDR3 DNA: TGTGCCAGCAGTTACGCGGGGGGGCGGTATGAGCAGTTCTTC
D gene: TRBD2
J gene: TRBJ2-1
clone size: -
V gene: TRBV6-5

CDR3 protein: CASSPLDSANTEAFF
CDR3 DNA: TGTGCCAGCAGCCCACTGGACAGCGCGAACACTGAAGCTTTCTTT
D gene: -
J gene: TRBJ1-1
clone size: few
V gene: TRBV7-9

CDR3 protein: CASSLGGVGDTQYF
CDR3 DNA: TGCGCCAGCAGCTTGGGAGGGGTAGGAGATACGCAGTATTTT
D gene: -
J gene: TRBJ2-3
clone size: -
V gene: TRBV5-1

CDR3 protein: CASSRQIGTEAFF
CDR3 DNA: TGCGCCAGCAGTCGCCAGATAGGCACTGAAGCTTTCTTT
D gene: -
J gene: TRBJ1-1
clone size: -
V gene: TRBV10-1

CDR3 protein: CASSGTSGSSDTQYF
CDR3 DNA: TGCGCCAGCAGCGGGACTAGCGGGAGTTCAGATACGCAGTATTTT
D gene: TRBD2
J gene: TRBJ2-3
clone size: -
V gene: TRBV5-1

CDR3 protein: CASSVSETQYF
CDR3 DNA: TGTGCCAGCAGTGTATCGGAGACCCAGTACTTC
D gene: -
J gene: TRBJ2-5
clone size: -
V gene: TRBV25-1

CDR3 protein: CASSGILGQGDGYTF
CDR3 DNA: TGTGCCAGCAGCGGAATACTTGGACAGGGAGATGGCTACACCTTC
D gene: TRBD1
J gene: TRBJ1-2
clone size: -
V gene: TRBV9

CDR3 protein: CASTTGGVYGYTF
CDR3 DNA: TGTGCCAGCACCACGGGGGGGGTATATGGCTACACCTTC
D gene: -
J gene: TRBJ1-2
clone size: -
V gene: TRBV2

CDR3 protein: CASSVTREYYYGYTF
CDR3 DNA: TGTGCCAGCAGTGTCACCAGGGAATACTACTATGGCTACACCTTC
D gene: -
J gene: TRBJ1-2
clone size: -
V gene: TRBV27

CDR3 protein: CASSYSMFGSTDTQYF
CDR3 DNA: TGTGCCAGCAGTTACTCGATGTTCGGGAGCACAGATACGCAGTATTTT
D gene: -
J gene: TRBJ2-3
clone size: -
V gene: TRBV6-6